This T cell receptor (beta chain) came from a study of early stage breast cancer tumors. Across the study: Of around 15 invasive breast tumors, about a dozen were hormone receptor-positive, HER2-negative. Findings and caveats of the study: In most of the 16 patients, blood comparison separated tumor from normal breast. Most shared enriched TCRB sequences were commonly generated ones.

About this clone itself: The antigen is undetermined.

This table comes from immunoSEQ multiplex PCR, and its TCRdb copy is limited to in-frame clones, with some not included. Of 45,000 to 60,000 clones listed, under 95% are singletons. CDR1 and CDR2 from the germline V gene are SEHNR and FQNEAQ (reference sequence). CDR3 length equals 14 residues. The V gene lost 3 bases and the J gene lost 4 bases, with 7 bases spanning the gap. Sequencing input: blood. This TCR was sampled from a person aged 65 to 79 with breast cancer. The chain has TRBV7-9 and TRBJ1-6; D not resolved. The CDR3 protein is CASSLEQYNSPLHF. The CDR3 nucleotides are TGTGCCAGCAGCTTGGAACAGTATAATTCACCCCTCCACTTT.